This T cell receptor beta chain was observed in a study of T cell repertoires in cytomegalovirus infection. Study background: Public TCR beta signature analysis indicated the presence of both CMV infection and matching HLA type.

This clonotype was counted only a few times. As yet, its antigen is unknown. General study points: In two of eight donors, the top clonotype was HLA-C-restricted CMV-specific.

Trimming cost V 1 base and J 5 bases; bases outside gene matches: 4. Germline CDR1 reads SGHVS; CDR2 reads FNYEAQ. This CDR3 contains 15 residues. From the reads, TCRdb called clonotypes with MiXCR, one entry per CDR3 protein. The sample shows around 270,000 distinct CDR3 sequences, approximately 9.2% of them seen only once. The chain joins TRBV7-6 to TRBJ2-3, with TRBD2 identical over 9 bases. Specimen: PBMCs. The TCR comes from a human donor in good health (CMV status not recorded). Some clones in this sample may be carry-over from other donors' samples. CDR3 region: CASSLGAGGQDTQYF. Written as DNA, the CDR3 is TGTGCCAGCAGCTTAGGTGCGGGGGGGCAAGATACGCAGTATTTT.